These 28 T cell receptor delta chains were sequenced from one sample in a study of gamma-delta chains in newborns, infants, children. TCRdb used CATT to re-call clones from the reads. The repertoire consists of about 6,900 delta-chain clones, with 2.1% occurring once and the leading ten covering approximately 11%. Sequences were obtained from blood. Source of these receptors: a child who was a newborn, infant or young child, either healthy, febrile or measles-vaccinated (not recorded which).

This clone is labeled as medium-sized. Different DNA sequences within this sample yield the same CDR3. The chain has TRDV2 and TRDJ3; tentative D call: TRDD3 (5 bases). V gave up 0 bases and J gave up 0 bases, with 8 bases separating them. Germline values: CDR1 GEAIGNYY, CDR2 EKD. CDR3 length: 17 amino acids. CDR3 in amino acids: CACDTGWVSWDTRQMFF. CDR3 nucleotides: TGTGCCTGTGACACCGGCTGGGTCTCCTGGGACACCCGACAGATGTTTTTC.

This clone was observed a few times. The protein TCRdb gives is from a much larger clone and does not agree with this DNA's translation at residue 12, likely a read error; the protein shown here comes from the DNA. The chain recombines TRDV2 with TRDJ3; 8 bases match TRDD3. The CDR3 spans 18 residues. CDR1 and CDR2 (germline): GEAIGNYY, EKD. The CDR3 loop is CACDTVLGGSWGTRQMFF. The DNA for the CDR3 is TGTGCCTGTGACACCGTACTGGGGGGCTCCTGGGGCACCCGACAGATGTTTTTC.

A note on this clone: The protein TCRdb lists belongs to a much larger clone and differs from this DNA's translation at residue 6, which points to a read error; the protein shown is made from the DNA. The CDR3 spells CACDTPAGLSWDTRQMFF. CDR3 DNA sequence: TGTGCCTGTGACACCCCCGCTGGGTTATCCTGGGACACCCGACAGATGTTTTTC. The chain couples TRDV2 to TRDJ3; D might be TRDD3 (5 bases). The CDR3 loop spans 18 amino acids. CDR1 and CDR2 from the germline V gene are GEAIGNYY and EKD. Trimming pared 0 bases from V and 1 base from J, leaving 12 bases between.

Worth noting for this clone: This could be a read error, since a much larger clone is one nucleotide away. The gene calls are TRDV2 and TRDJ1, with 8 bases lining up with TRDD3. In germline, CDR1 is GEAIGNYY, CDR2 EKD. The CDR3 consists of 15 residues. In nucleotides, the CDR3 is TGTGCCTGTGACCCTCTCTGGGGGACCACCGATAACCTCATCTTT. It specifies CACDPLWGTTDNLIF.

This clone was counted between two and nine times. Given a far larger clone just one base away, this is likely a sequencing read error. Other DNA sequences in the same sample also yield this CDR3. This chain connects TRDV2 to TRDJ1; TRDD3 aligns across 12 bases. From germline, CDR1 is GEAIGNYY and CDR2 EKD. The CDR3 is 18 amino acids. The chain's CDR3 is CACDNVLGDTRNTDKLIF. The CDR3 bases are TGTGCCTGTGACAATGTACTGGGGGATACCAGGAACACCGATAAACTAATCTTT.

This clone was counted a few times. The TCRdb protein comes from a much larger clone and disagrees with this DNA's translation at residue 11, likely due to a read error; the protein given here is derived from the DNA. The gene calls are TRDV2 and TRDJ3, with 10 bases identical to TRDD3. Germline trimming cut 2 bases from V and 9 bases from J; bases unmatched to any gene: 12. The CDR3 is made up of 18 amino acids. The germline gives CDR1 GEAIGNYY, CDR2 EKD. The CDR3 reads CACDILGDRSRGTRQMFF. The CDR3 DNA reads TGTGCCTGTGACATACTGGGGGATCGCTCCCGGGGCACCCGACAGATGTTTTTC.

A note on this clone: TCRdb's protein, taken from a much larger clone, differs from this DNA's translation at residue 12, likely owing to a read error; the protein displayed comes from the DNA. The chain links TRDV2 to TRDJ3; 10 bases fit TRDD3. V dropped 3 bases and J dropped 5; count of bases not matched to a gene: 12. From germline, CDR1 is GEAIGNYY and CDR2 EKD. The CDR3 has 19 amino acids. CDR3 amino acids: CACDWGIPTGSRDTRQMFF. For the CDR3, the DNA is TGTGCCTGTGACTGGGGGATACCCACCGGGTCCCGGGACACCCGACAGATGTTTTTC.

This clone has only a few counts. A much larger clone differs by one base, so this may be a read error. Other nucleotide sequences from this sample produce the same CDR3. This rearrangement joins TRDV2 to TRDJ3; 12 bases map to TRDD3. Germline CDR1 reads GEAIGNYY; CDR2 reads EKD. The CDR3 contains 23 residues. The CDR3 is CACDTVLGDTTPSSSWDTRQMFF. The CDR3 coding sequence is TGTGCCTGCGACACTGTACTGGGGGATACTACCCCTTCGAGCTCCTGGGACACCCGACAGATGTTTTTC.

Only a few counts were recorded for this clone. A single base separates this from a much larger clone, so it may be a read error. Other DNA sequences in this sample translate to the same CDR3. V is TRDV2 and J is TRDJ3; 10 nucleotides align to TRDD3. Trimming removed 0 bases from V and 5 bases from J; junction bases left unmatched: 6. The CDR3 contains 18 residues. In germline, CDR1 is GEAIGNYY, CDR2 EKD. Here the CDR3 DNA reads TGTGCCTGTGACACCGGGCGGGGGATACGCCGGGACACCCGACAGATGTTTTTC. Its protein is CACDTGRGIRRDTRQMFF.

This clone appeared a few times. V gene TRDV2 combines with J gene TRDJ1; 10 bases line up with TRDD3. The length of the CDR3 is 15 residues. The V gene's germline CDR1 is GEAIGNYY and CDR2 EKD. Trimming at V came to 0 bases and at J to 2 bases, leaving 2 bases not matched to a gene. The DNA for the CDR3 is TGTGCCTGTGACACCGTACTGGGGGATACCGATAAACTCATCTTT. Its translation is CACDTVLGDTDKLIF.

This clone has only a few counts. A much larger clone lies one base from this, so it may be a read error. The same CDR3 can be traced to other DNA sequences in this sample. The J gene is TRDJ2, the V gene TRDV2; 8 nucleotides agree with TRDD3. CDR3 length: 15 residues. Unmatched junction bases numbered 7, after V lost 0 bases and J lost 8 bases. The germline gives CDR1 GEAIGNYY, CDR2 EKD. CDR3 region: CACDTVGGYEAQLFF. In DNA form, the CDR3 reads TGTGCCTGTGACACCGTCGGGGGATATGAGGCACAACTCTTCTTT.

In this sample, this clone turned up a few times. TCRdb assigns this DNA the protein of a much larger clone, which departs from its translation at residue 11; this likely reflects a read error, and the protein shown comes from translating the DNA. The V gene is TRDV2, the J gene TRDJ3, with 11 bases that match TRDD3. The CDR3 length is 20 residues. The germline V gene encodes CDR1 GEAIGNYY and CDR2 EKD. Trimming removed 3 bases from V and 2 bases from J; junction bases left unmatched: 11. CDR3 sequence (DNA): TGTGCCTGTGACGCCCTGGGGGATACCTACATAACCTGGGACACCCGACAGATGTTTTTC. Protein sequence: CACDALGDTYITWDTRQMFF.

The table lists this clone with many counts. With only one base between it and a far larger clone, this is likely a read error. V is TRDV2 and J is TRDJ3; D not certain. The CDR3 spans 13 residues. CDR1 is GEAIGNYY and CDR2 is EKD in the germline V gene. Trimming shortened V by 3 bases and J by 2 bases, and 1 base separated the two germline ends. In DNA form, the CDR3 reads TGTGCCTGTGACGCCTGGGACACCCGACAGATGTTTTTC. It translates to CACDAWDTRQMFF.

This clone has only a few counts. With a much larger clone just one base away, this may be a read error. The sample holds other DNA sequences that translate to the same CDR3. The chain is built from TRDV2 and TRDJ3, with 11 bases fitting TRDD3. Germline V lookup: CDR1 GEAIGNYY, CDR2 EKD. The CDR3 runs 20 residues. CDR3 amino acids: CACDSVLGDKSSWDTRQMFF. The CDR3 region has the DNA TGTGCCTGTGACTCCGTACTGGGGGATAAGAGCTCCTGGGACACCCGCCAGATGTTTTTC.

There are a few counts of this clone. It is likely a read error: a sequence one base away is far more abundant. Other nucleotide sequences in the sample specify the same CDR3. The chain recombines TRDV2 with TRDJ3; no clear D gene. The CDR3 is made up of 17 amino acids. Germline V CDR1 and CDR2: GEAIGNYY, EKD. The CDR3 DNA is TGTGCCTGCGACACTGTACCGAGCTCCTGGGACACCCGACAGATGTTTTTC. This encodes CACDTVPSSWDTRQMFF.

This clone was counted only a few times. The likely explanation is a read error, given a far larger clone one base away. The same CDR3 can be traced to other DNA sequences in this sample. The CDR3 protein is CACDTAGGYSWDTRQMFF. CDR3 nucleotide sequence: TGTGCCTGTGACACCGCTGGGGGATACTCCTGGGACACCCGACAGATGTTCTTC. The chain uses TRDV2 and TRDJ3; 11 bases are a match to TRDD3. The CDR3 runs to 18 residues. Per the germline V gene, CDR1 is GEAIGNYY and CDR2 is EKD.

In this sample, this clone is medium-sized. This chain joins TRDV1 and TRDJ3, with 13 bases matching TRDD3. After removal of 0 bases from V and 1 base from J, the junction contained 6 bases not matched to a gene. Germline loops: CDR1 TSWWSYY, CDR2 QGS. The CDR3 has 21 residues. This CDR3 is CALGELETGGYASWDTRQMFF. For the CDR3, the DNA is TGTGCTCTTGGGGAACTCGAAACTGGGGGATACGCGTCCTGGGACACCCGACAGATGTTTTTC.

This clone has a handful of counts. This DNA's translation differs at residue 8 from TCRdb's protein, which comes from a much larger clone; a read error is likely, and the protein shown is translated from the DNA. The rearrangement links TRDV2 to TRDJ3; D gene unclear. V lost 0 bases and J 1 base, leaving 12 bases between the germline ends. The germline gives CDR1 GEAIGNYY, CDR2 EKD. The CDR3 totals 18 residues. CDR3 coding DNA: TGTGCCTGTGACACCGGCTGGAGTTCTTCCTGGGACACCCGACAGATGTTTTTC. This sequence encodes CACDTGWSSSWDTRQMFF.

By proportion, this clone is medium-sized. This sequence is one base from a far larger clone and is likely a read error. The gene calls are TRDV2 and TRDJ1; D may be TRDD3 (6 bases). The CDR3 contains 14 residues. Germline CDR1 is GEAIGNYY and CDR2 is EKD. The CDR3 sequence: CARDTVGDTDKLIF. As DNA, the CDR3 is TGTGCCCGTGACACCGTGGGGGACACCGATAAACTCATCTTT.

This clone was observed a handful of times. Given a far larger clone just one base away, this is likely a sequencing read error. The chain employs TRDV2 and TRDJ3; 13 bases map to TRDD3. This CDR3 is built from 21 residues. The germline V gene encodes CDR1 GEAIGNYY and CDR2 EKD. The CDR3 spells CACDKVLGDTGINWDTQQMFF. CDR3 coding DNA: TGTGCCTGTGACAAAGTACTGGGGGATACGGGGATAAACTGGGACACCCAACAGATGTTTTTC.

As for this clone: TCRdb's protein, taken from a much larger clone, differs from this DNA's translation at residue 10, likely owing to a read error; the protein displayed comes from the DNA. The gene calls are TRDV2 and TRDJ2, with 11 positions matching TRDD3. Trimming removed 2 bases from V and 9 bases from J; junction bases left unmatched: 4. Germline CDR1 GEAIGNYY, CDR2 EKD. The CDR3 covers 14 residues. The CDR3 loop is CACDRLGDTTQLFF. CDR3 in DNA: TGTGCCTGTGACAGGCTGGGGGATACAACACAACTCTTCTTT.

With regard to this clone: TCRdb records a much larger clone's protein for this DNA, with a difference at residue 6 that likely arises from a read error; the protein given is the translation of the DNA. V gene TRAV29/DV5 combines with J gene TRDJ1; 10 bases are shared with TRDD3. Unmatched junction bases numbered 11, after V lost 0 bases and J lost 3 bases. The CDR3 length is 17 residues. Germline assignment: CDR1 NSMFDY and CDR2 ISSIKDK. CDR3 loop: CAASACVLGDSADKLIF. The CDR3, as DNA: TGTGCAGCAAGCGCGTGCGTACTGGGGGATTCAGCCGATAAACTCATCTTT.

On this clone: TCRdb shows a much larger clone's protein in place of this DNA's translation, and the two differ at residue 12, likely through a read error; the protein shown is translated from the DNA. J is TRDJ3 and V is TRDV2; TRDD3 matches 9 bases. Germline loops: CDR1 GEAIGNYY, CDR2 EKD. Losses at the gene ends were 0 bases for V and 2 bases for J; bases not matched to a gene: 10. The CDR3 is made up of 20 amino acids. CDR3 sequence (DNA): TGTGCCTGTGACACCGCGTACTGGGGGACGAGCCCCTGGGACACCCGACAGATGTTTTTC. Translating it yields CACDTAYWGTSPWDTRQMFF.

A note on this clone: The protein recorded in TCRdb matches a much larger clone and deviates from this DNA's translation at residue 3, suggesting a read error; the protein here is obtained by translating the DNA. The rearrangement uses TRDV2 and TRDJ2, with 11 positions matching TRDD3. Per the germline V gene, CDR1 is GEAIGNYY and CDR2 is EKD. This CDR3 has 15 residues. The CDR3 reads CARDKLGDMTAQLFF. CDR3 DNA sequence: TGTGCCCGTGACAAACTGGGGGATATGACAGCACAACTCTTCTTT.

By sample share, this clone is medium-sized. The chain recombines TRDV2 with TRDJ1, with TRDD3 matching over 8 bases. The CDR3 sequence is 15 residues long. CDR1 is GEAIGNYY and CDR2 is EKD in the germline V gene. J was trimmed by 3 bases and V by 0 bases; bases with no gene match: 5. CDR3 sequence (DNA): TGTGCCTGTGACACCCGGGGATACTGGGCCGATAAACTCATCTTT. It is translated as CACDTRGYWADKLIF.

This clone occurred a few times. The protein that TCRdb holds for this DNA derives from a much larger clone and differs from the translated DNA at residue 18, which likely indicates a read error; the protein shown here is translated from the DNA. The CDR3 spells CACDTYWGIKSSWDTRQTFF. In DNA, the CDR3 is TGTGCCTGTGACACCTACTGGGGGATAAAAAGCTCCTGGGACACCCGACAGACGTTTTTC. The chain links TRDV2 to TRDJ3, with 11 bases fitting TRDD3. The germline V gene has CDR1 GEAIGNYY and CDR2 EKD. This CDR3 comprises 20 residues.

In the case of this clone: A much larger clone sits a single nucleotide away, making a read error possible. At the DNA level, this CDR3 is encoded by other sequences in the same sample as well. The chain couples TRDV2 to TRDJ3; no firm D call. This CDR3 is 16 amino acids long. V lost 1 base and J 2 bases, leaving 8 bases between the germline ends. CDR1 GEAIGNYY and CDR2 EKD come from the germline V gene. The CDR3 loop is CACDTVETWDTRQMFF. The CDR3 region has the DNA TGTGCCTGTGACACGGTCGAGACCTGGGACACCCGACAGATGTTTTTC.

In its sample, this clone was seen a few times. This may stem from a read error, because a much larger clone lies one nucleotide away. This sequence joins TRDV2 and TRDJ3; unclear D gene. V was shortened by 5 bases and J by 2 bases, with 12 bases between the two germline ends. This CDR3 contains 16 residues. The germline CDR1 and CDR2 sequences are GEAIGNYY and EKD. As DNA, the CDR3 is TGTGCCTGTGTCACGGTTGAGACCTGGGACACCCGACAGATGTTTTTC. Protein: CACVTVETWDTRQMFF.